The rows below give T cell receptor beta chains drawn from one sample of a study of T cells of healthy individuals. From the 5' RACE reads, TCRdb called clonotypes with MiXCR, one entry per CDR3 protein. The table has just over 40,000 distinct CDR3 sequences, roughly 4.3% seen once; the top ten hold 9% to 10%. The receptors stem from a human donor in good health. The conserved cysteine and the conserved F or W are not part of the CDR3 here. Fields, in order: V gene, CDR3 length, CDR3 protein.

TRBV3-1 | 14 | ASSPRGGGAQETQY
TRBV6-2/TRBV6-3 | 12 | ASRPPGAADTQY
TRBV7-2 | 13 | ASSPGGSSNQPQH
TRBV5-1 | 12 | ASSAGQAYKEQY
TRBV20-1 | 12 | SVRPNEGANVLT
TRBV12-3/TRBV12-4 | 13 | ASSFALAGTDTQY
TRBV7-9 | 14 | ASRTGVGQSYNEQF
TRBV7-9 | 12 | ASSAWDRGNEQF
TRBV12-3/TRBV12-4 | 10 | ASSAGRGEQF
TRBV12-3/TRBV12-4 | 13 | ASSFLGRAEETQY
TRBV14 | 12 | ASSPWQTTDTQY
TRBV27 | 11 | ASSSGMSYEQY
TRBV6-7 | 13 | ASTRDRRDTGELF
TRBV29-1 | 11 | SVAGQGYNEQF
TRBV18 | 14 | ASSPSRGQGTGELF
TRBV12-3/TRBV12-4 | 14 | ASSTGLLGGNTEAF
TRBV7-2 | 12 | ASSFQGFGSPLH
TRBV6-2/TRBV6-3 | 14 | ASSYNRTSGSYEQY